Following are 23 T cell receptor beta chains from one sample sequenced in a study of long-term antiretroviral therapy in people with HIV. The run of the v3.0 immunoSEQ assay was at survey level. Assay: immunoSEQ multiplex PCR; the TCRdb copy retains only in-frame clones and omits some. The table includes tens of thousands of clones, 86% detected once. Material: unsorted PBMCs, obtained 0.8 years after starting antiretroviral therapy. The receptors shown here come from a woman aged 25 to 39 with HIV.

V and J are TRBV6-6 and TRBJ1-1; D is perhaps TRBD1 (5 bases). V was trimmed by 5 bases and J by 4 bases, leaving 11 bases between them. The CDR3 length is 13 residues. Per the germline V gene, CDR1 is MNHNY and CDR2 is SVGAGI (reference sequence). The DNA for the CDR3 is TGTGCCAGCAGTGGATTTAGGGGCACTGAAGCTTTCTTT. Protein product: CASSGFRGTEAFF.

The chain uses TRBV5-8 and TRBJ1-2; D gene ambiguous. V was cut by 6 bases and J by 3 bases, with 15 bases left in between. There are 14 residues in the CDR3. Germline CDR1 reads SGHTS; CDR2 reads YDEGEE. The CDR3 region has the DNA TGTGCCAGCACCCCTGATCCAACCCACTATGGCTACACCTTC. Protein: CASTPDPTHYGYTF.

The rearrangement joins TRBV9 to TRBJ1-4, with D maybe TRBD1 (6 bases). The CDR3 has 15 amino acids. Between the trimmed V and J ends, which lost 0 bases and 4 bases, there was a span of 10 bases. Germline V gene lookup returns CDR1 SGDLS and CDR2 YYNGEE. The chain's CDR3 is CASSVGGTLNEKLFF. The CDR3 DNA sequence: TGTGCCAGCAGCGTAGGCGGGACACTTAATGAAAAACTGTTTTTT.

As DNA, the CDR3 is TGTGCCAGCAGTCTGACCAGGGGTAGCAATCAGCCCCAGCATTTT. Translating it yields CASSLTRGSNQPQHF. The chain uses TRBV7-2 and TRBJ1-5; D might be TRBD1 (6 bases). The CDR3 sequence is 15 residues long. From germline, CDR1 is SGHTA and CDR2 FQGNSA. The V end was cut by 6 bases, the J end by 0 bases, with 12 bases between.

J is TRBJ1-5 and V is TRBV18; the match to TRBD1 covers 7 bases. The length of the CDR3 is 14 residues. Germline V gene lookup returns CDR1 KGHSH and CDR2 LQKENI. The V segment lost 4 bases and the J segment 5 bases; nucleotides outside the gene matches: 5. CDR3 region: CASSRTGQHQPQHF. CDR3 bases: TGTGCCAGCTCACGGACGGGACAGCATCAGCCCCAGCATTTT.

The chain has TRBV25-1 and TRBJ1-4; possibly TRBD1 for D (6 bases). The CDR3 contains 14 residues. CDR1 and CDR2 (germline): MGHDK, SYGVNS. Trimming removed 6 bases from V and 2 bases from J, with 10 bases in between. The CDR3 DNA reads TGTGCCAGCAGGTCTCAGGGGACTAATGAAAAACTGTTTTTT. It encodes CASRSQGTNEKLFF.

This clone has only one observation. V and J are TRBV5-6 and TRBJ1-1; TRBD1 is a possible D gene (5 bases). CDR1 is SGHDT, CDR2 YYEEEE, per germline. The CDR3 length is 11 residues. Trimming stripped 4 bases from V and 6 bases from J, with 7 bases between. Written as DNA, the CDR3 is TGTGCCAGCAGCCGGGGGGCTGAAGCTTTCTTT. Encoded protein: CASSRGAEAFF.

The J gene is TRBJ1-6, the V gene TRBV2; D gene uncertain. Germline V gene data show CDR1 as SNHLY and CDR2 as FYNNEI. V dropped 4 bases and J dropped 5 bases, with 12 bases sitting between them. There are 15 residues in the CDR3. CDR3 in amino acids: CASSGAGLDNSPLHF. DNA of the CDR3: TGTGCCAGCAGTGGGGCAGGACTTGATAATTCACCCCTCCACTTT.

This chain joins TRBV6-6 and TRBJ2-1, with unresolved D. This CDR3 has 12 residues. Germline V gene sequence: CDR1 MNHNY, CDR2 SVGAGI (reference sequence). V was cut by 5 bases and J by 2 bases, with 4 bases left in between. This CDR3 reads CASSPTYNEQFF. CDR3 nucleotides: TGTGCCAGCAGTCCCACCTACAATGAGCAGTTCTTC.

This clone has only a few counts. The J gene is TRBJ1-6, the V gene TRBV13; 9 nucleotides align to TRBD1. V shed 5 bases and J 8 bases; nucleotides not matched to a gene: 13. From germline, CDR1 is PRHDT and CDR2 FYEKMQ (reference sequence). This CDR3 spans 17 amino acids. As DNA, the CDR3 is TGTGCCAGCAGCAAATGGCGGGGACAGGGACTTCATTCACCCCTCCACTTT. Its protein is CASSKWRGQGLHSPLHF. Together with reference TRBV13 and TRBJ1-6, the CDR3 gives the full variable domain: AAGVIQSPRHLIKEKRETATLKCYPIPRHDTVYWYQQGPGQDPQFLISFYEKMQSDKGSIPDRFSAQQFSDYHSELNMSSLELGDSALYFCASSKWRGQGLHSPLHFGNGTRLTVT.

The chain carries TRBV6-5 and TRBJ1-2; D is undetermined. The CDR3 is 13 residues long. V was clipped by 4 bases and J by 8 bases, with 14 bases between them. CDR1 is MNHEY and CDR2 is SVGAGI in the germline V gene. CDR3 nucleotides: TGTGCCAGCAGTTCGGGATCCTCTATAGGCTACACCTTC. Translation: CASSSGSSIGYTF.

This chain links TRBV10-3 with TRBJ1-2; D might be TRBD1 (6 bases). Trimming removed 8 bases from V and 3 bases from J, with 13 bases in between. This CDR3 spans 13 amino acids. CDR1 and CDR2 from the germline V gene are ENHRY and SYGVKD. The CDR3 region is CAIWGPTDYGYTF. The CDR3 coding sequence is TGTGCCATCTGGGGGCCTACGGACTATGGCTACACCTTC.

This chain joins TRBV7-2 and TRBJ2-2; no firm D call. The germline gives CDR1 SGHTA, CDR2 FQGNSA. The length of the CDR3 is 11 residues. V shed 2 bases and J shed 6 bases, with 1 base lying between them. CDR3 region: CASSLSGELFF. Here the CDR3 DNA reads TGTGCCAGCAGCTTATCCGGGGAGCTGTTTTTT.

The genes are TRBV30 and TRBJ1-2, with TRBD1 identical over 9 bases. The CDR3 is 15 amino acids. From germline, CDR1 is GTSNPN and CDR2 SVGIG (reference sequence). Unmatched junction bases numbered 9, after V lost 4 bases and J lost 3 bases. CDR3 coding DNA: TGTGCCTGGACTATAGCTGGGACAGGGTACTATGGCTACACCTTC. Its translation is CAWTIAGTGYYGYTF.

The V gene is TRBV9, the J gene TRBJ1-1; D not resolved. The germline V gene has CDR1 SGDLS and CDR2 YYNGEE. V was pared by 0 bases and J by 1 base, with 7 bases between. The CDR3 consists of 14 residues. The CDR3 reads CASSVGMSNTEAFF. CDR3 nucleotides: TGTGCCAGCAGCGTAGGGATGTCGAACACTGAAGCTTTCTTT.

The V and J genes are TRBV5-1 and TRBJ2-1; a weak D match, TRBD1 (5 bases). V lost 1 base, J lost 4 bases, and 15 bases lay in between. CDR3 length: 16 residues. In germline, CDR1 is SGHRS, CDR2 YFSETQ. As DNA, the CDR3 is TGCGCCAGCAGCTTGAAACAACCAGGGCCGTACAATGAGCAGTTCTTC. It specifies CASSLKQPGPYNEQFF.

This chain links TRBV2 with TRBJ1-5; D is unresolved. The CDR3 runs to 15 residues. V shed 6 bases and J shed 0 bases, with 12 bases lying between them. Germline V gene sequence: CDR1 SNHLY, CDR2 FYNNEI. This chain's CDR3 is CASRAGGDSNQPQHF. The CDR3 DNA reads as TGTGCCAGCAGGGCAGGCGGTGATAGCAATCAGCCCCAGCATTTT.

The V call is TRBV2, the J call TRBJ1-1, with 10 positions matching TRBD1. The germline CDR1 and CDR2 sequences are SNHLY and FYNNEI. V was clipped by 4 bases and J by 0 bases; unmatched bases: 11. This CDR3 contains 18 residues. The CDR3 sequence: CASSARDRGPLMNTEAFF. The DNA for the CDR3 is TGTGCCAGCAGTGCCCGGGACAGGGGTCCATTGATGAACACTGAAGCTTTCTTT.

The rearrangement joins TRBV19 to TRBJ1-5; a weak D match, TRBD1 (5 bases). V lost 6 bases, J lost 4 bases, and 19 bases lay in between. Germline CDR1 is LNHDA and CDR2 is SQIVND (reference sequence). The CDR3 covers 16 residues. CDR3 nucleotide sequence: TGTGCCAGTAGCGACTCTACCGGAACAGGTAATCAGCCCCAGCATTTT. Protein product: CASSDSTGTGNQPQHF.

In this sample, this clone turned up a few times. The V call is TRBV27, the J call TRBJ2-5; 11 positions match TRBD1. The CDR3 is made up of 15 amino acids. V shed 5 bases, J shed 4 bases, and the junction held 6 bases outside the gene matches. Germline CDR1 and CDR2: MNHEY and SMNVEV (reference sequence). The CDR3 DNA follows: TGTGCCAGCAGTACCGGGACAGGGGGTGCAGAGACCCAGTACTTC. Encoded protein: CASSTGTGGAETQYF.

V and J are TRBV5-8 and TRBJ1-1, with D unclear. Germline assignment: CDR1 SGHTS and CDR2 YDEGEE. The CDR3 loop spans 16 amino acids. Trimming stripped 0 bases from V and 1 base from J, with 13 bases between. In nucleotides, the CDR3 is TGTGCCAGCAGCTTGGGTGCAAGCCGGCCGAACACTGAAGCTTTCTTT. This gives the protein CASSLGASRPNTEAFF.

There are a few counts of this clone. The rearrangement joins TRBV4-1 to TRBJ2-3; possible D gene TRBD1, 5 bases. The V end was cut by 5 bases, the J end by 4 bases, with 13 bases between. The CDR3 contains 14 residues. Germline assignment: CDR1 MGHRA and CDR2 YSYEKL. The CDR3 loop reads CASSDLQGPDTQYF. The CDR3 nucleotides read TGCGCCAGCAGCGATCTGCAGGGCCCAGATACGCAGTATTTT.

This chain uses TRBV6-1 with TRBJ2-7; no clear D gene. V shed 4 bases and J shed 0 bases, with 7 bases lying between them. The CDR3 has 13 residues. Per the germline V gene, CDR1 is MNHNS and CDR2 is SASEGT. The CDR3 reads CASSVGTSYEQYV. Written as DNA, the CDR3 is TGTGCCAGCAGTGTGGGCACCTCCTACGAGCAGTACGTC.